These 11 T cell receptor beta chains originate from one sample sequenced in a study of beta chain features in type 1 diabetes (dated by TCRdb to the late 2010s). General conclusions and limits of the study: A moderate but significant shortening of TCRB CDR3 length was observed in type 1 diabetes patients in all four CD4+ subsets.

No cognate antigen is known for these TCRs. The library was made by the immunoSEQ multiplex PCR assay. The High Capacity cDNA Reverse Transcription Kit was used to reverse transcribe all of the isolated RNA, meaning that expressed TCRB transcripts were what got sequenced. The table was pulled from immuneACCESS by TCRdb, which kept in-frame rearrangements only. Such tables lose some clones; where checked, under half of the loss comes from unresolved V genes, and the rest has no known cause. Present in this sample are 140,000 to 150,000 clones, about 13% of which were seen just once. The ten largest make up 1.3% of the sample. Input material: central memory CD4+ T cells from blood. These receptors all come from a man between 18 and 29 years old with type 1 diabetes.

This chain joins TRBV9 and TRBJ2-4, with 7 positions matching TRBD2. J gave up 9 bases and V 0 bases, and 6 bases lay outside the gene matches. Germline V gives CDR1 SGDLS, CDR2 YYNGEE. CDR3 length: 14 amino acids. The CDR3 sequence: CASSVASGGGIQYF. DNA for the CDR3: TGTGCCAGCAGCGTAGCTAGCGGTGGGGGCATTCAGTACTTC. Together with reference TRBV9 and TRBJ2-4, the CDR3 gives the full variable domain: DSGVTQTPKHLITATGQRVTLRCSPRSGDLSVYWYQQSLDQGLQFLIQYYNGEERAKGNILERFSAQQFPDLHSELNLSSLELGDSALYFCASSVASGGGIQYFGAGTRLSVL.

The chain carries TRBV9 and TRBJ1-6, with D unclear. Trimming pared 0 bases from V and 9 bases from J, leaving 7 bases between. The germline CDR1 and CDR2 sequences are SGDLS and YYNGEE. The CDR3 contains 13 residues. The CDR3, as DNA: TGTGCCAGCAGCGTAGCTCTGGCTTCACCCCTCCACTTT. Amino acid sequence: CASSVALASPLHF.

This clone was seen more than once but under ten times. The chain couples TRBV6-1 to TRBJ1-1, with 8 bases aligning to TRBD1. The CDR3 loop spans 16 amino acids. After removal of 4 bases from V and 0 bases from J, the junction contained 7 bases not matched to a gene. Germline V gives CDR1 MNHNS, CDR2 SASEGT. This chain's CDR3 is CASSARQGMLNTEAFF. As DNA, the CDR3 is TGTGCCAGCAGTGCCCGACAGGGGATGTTGAACACTGAAGCTTTCTTT.

The chain employs TRBV7-2 and TRBJ2-7; maybe TRBD1 (5 bases). Trimming took 6 bases from V and 2 from J, leaving 17 bases between them. Germline values: CDR1 SGHTA, CDR2 FQGNSA. This CDR3 contains 15 residues. As DNA, the CDR3 is TGTGCCAGCAGTACGAAATCGACAGATACCTACGAGCAGTACTTC. The encoded protein is CASSTKSTDTYEQYF.

Note on this clone: The identical CDR3 is also encoded by other nucleotide sequences in the sample. CDR3 in amino acids: CASSPRDYNSPLHF. For the CDR3, the DNA is TGCGCCAGCAGCCCCAGGGACTATAATTCACCCCTCCACTTT. The genes are TRBV4-1 and TRBJ1-6, with a weak D call TRBD1 (5 bases). V gave up 4 bases and J gave up 3 bases, with 7 bases separating them. The germline V gene has CDR1 MGHRA and CDR2 YSYEKL. The CDR3 has 14 residues.

V usage is TRBV13 and J usage is TRBJ2-4, with 8 bases that match TRBD1. CDR1 PRHDT and CDR2 FYEKMQ come from the germline V gene (reference sequence). The CDR3 length is 16 residues. V lost 4 bases, J lost 4 bases, and 9 bases stayed unmatched. Here the CDR3 DNA reads TGTGCCAGCAGCTCCAGCGACAGGGGCGCAAAAAACATTCAGTACTTC. Residues: CASSSSDRGAKNIQYF.

V is TRBV15 and J is TRBJ1-6; a weak D match, TRBD1 (6 bases). There are 14 residues in the CDR3. Germline CDR1 is LNHNV and CDR2 is YYDKDF (reference sequence). Trimming pared 2 bases from V and 10 bases from J, leaving 12 bases between. The CDR3 DNA is TGTGCCACCAGCAGACAGGGGCTCAACTCACCCCTCCACTTT. Encoded protein: CATSRQGLNSPLHF. Together with reference TRBV15 and TRBJ1-6, the CDR3 gives the full variable domain: DAMVIQNPRYQVTQFGKPVTLSCSQTLNHNVMYWYQQKSSQAPKLLFHYYDKDFNNEADTPDNFQSRRPNTSFCFLDIRSPGLGDTAMYLCATSRQGLNSPLHFGNGTRLTVT.

This clone occurred a few times. The rearrangement uses TRBV14 and TRBJ1-6; D is uncertain. Per germline, CDR1 SGHDN and CDR2 FVKESK. Trimming took 1 base from V and 6 from J, leaving 13 bases between them. CDR3 length: 16 residues. The CDR3 DNA sequence: TGTGCCAGCAGCCAAGGGGGAGTCCCCGGTAATTCACCCCTCCACTTT. Its protein product is CASSQGGVPGNSPLHF.

This clone was observed a handful of times. The rearrangement links TRBV5-6 to TRBJ2-3; D remains unclear. The CDR3 covers 11 residues. CDR1 and CDR2 (germline): SGHDT, YYEEEE. Trimming took 0 bases from V and 5 from J, leaving 1 base between them. CDR3 nucleotide sequence: TGTGCCAGCAGCTTGGAAGATACGCAGTATTTT. As protein: CASSLEDTQYF.

This clone was picked up a small number of times. The V call is TRBV6-5, the J call TRBJ2-1; 8 positions match TRBD1. This CDR3 is built from 16 residues. Germline V gene data show CDR1 as MNHEY and CDR2 as SVGAGI. The V segment lost 2 bases and the J segment 9 bases; nucleotides outside the gene matches: 12. For the CDR3, the DNA is TGTGCCAGCAGTTACGGGACAGGTTTAGTGCAGGGTGAGCAGTTCTTC. It specifies CASSYGTGLVQGEQFF.

The chain employs TRBV28 and TRBJ1-3; D gene uncertain. The CDR3 sequence is 14 residues long. V lost 5 bases, J lost 0 bases, and 8 bases lay in between. CDR1 and CDR2 from the germline V gene are MDHEN and SYDVKM. As DNA, the CDR3 is TGTGCCAGCAGTCCCCCGAGCTCTGGAAACACCATATATTTT. Its protein product is CASSPPSSGNTIYF.